The rows below give T cell receptor beta chains drawn from one sample of a study of blood T cells in healthy people across ages. TCRdb redid the calling of the 5' RACE reads with MiXCR, one entry per CDR3 protein. Among about a million distinct CDR3 sequences listed, 45% to 50% were seen once. The sample taken for sequencing was blood. These receptors came from a man younger than 45 in good health. CDR3s include the opening cysteine and the closing phenylalanine or tryptophan. The D gene is left open where the match is weak. The size entry is marked missing in some rows and otherwise reads once, few, many or a size class.

clone_size: .; d_call: .; j_call: TRBJ2-7; v_call: TRBV10-3; cdr3_nt: TGTGCCATCAGTGATAGCGATTACGAGCAGTACTTC; cdr3_aa: CAISDSDYEQYF
clone_size: few; d_call: TRBD2; j_call: TRBJ2-1; v_call: TRBV3-1; cdr3_nt: TGTGCCAGCAGCCAGGCCGGCGGGGGGGGCAACTACAATGAGCAGTTCTTC; cdr3_aa: CASSQAGGGGNYNEQFF
clone_size: .; d_call: .; j_call: TRBJ2-3; v_call: TRBV24-1; cdr3_nt: TGTGCCACCAGTTCTGCGGGGATCACAGATACGCAGTATTTT; cdr3_aa: CATSSAGITDTQYF
clone_size: .; d_call: .; j_call: TRBJ2-1; v_call: TRBV19; cdr3_nt: TGTGCCAGTAGTATTAGTGGGGGTCGCTCCTACAATGAGCAGTTCTTC; cdr3_aa: CASSISGGRSYNEQFF
clone_size: few; d_call: .; j_call: TRBJ1-1; v_call: TRBV29-1; cdr3_nt: TGCAGCTATCTTTTAAACACTGAAGCTTTCTTT; cdr3_aa: CSYLLNTEAFF
clone_size: .; d_call: .; j_call: TRBJ2-7; v_call: TRBV7-9; cdr3_nt: TGTGCCAGCAGCGCGATATTGACAACTAGCTCCTACGAGCAGTACTTC; cdr3_aa: CASSAILTTSSYEQYF
clone_size: .; d_call: .; j_call: TRBJ1-2; v_call: TRBV30; cdr3_nt: TGTGCCTGGAGTGTGCGAAGGAGTGGTGGCTACACCTTC; cdr3_aa: CAWSVRRSGGYTF
clone_size: .; d_call: .; j_call: TRBJ1-6; v_call: TRBV27; cdr3_nt: TGTGCCAGCAAAGCTCGTACGGATAATTCACCCCTCCACTTT; cdr3_aa: CASKARTDNSPLHF
clone_size: .; d_call: .; j_call: TRBJ2-5; v_call: TRBV2; cdr3_nt: TGTGCCAGCAGTTCCACCTGGCTAGCTCAGGAGACCCAGTACTTC; cdr3_aa: CASSSTWLAQETQYF
clone_size: .; d_call: .; j_call: TRBJ2-7; v_call: TRBV28; cdr3_nt: TGTGCCAGCAGCCCAACTGGCAGGGACCTCCCCTACGAGCAGTACTTC; cdr3_aa: CASSPTGRDLPYEQYF
clone_size: .; d_call: TRBD1; j_call: TRBJ1-2; v_call: TRBV12-3/TRBV12-4; cdr3_nt: TGTGCCAGCAGTTCGGGACAGGGATACGGTGGCTACACCTTC; cdr3_aa: CASSSGQGYGGYTF
clone_size: .; d_call: TRBD1; j_call: TRBJ1-6; v_call: TRBV30; cdr3_nt: TGTGCCTGGAGTGTGCAAGGGGGCCTAGGTCCCCTCCACTTT; cdr3_aa: CAWSVQGGLGPLHF
clone_size: .; d_call: .; j_call: TRBJ2-3; v_call: TRBV25-1; cdr3_nt: TGTGCCAGCGCCCTAATTACGCAGTATTTT; cdr3_aa: CASALITQYF
clone_size: .; d_call: .; j_call: TRBJ1-2; v_call: TRBV7-9; cdr3_nt: TGTGCCAGCAGCTTAACGGGGGGGTCCAATGGCTACACCTTC; cdr3_aa: CASSLTGGSNGYTF
clone_size: few; d_call: .; j_call: TRBJ2-5; v_call: TRBV7-2; cdr3_nt: TGTGCCAGCAGAATAGCCCCCGGACAAGAAGAGACCCAGTACTTC; cdr3_aa: CASRIAPGQEETQYF
clone_size: .; d_call: .; j_call: TRBJ2-3; v_call: TRBV7-9; cdr3_nt: TGTGCCAGCAGCTTAGTACCCAGGACGGGCACAGATACGCAGTATTTT; cdr3_aa: CASSLVPRTGTDTQYF
clone_size: once; d_call: TRBD1; j_call: TRBJ1-1; v_call: TRBV12-3/TRBV12-4; cdr3_nt: TGTGCCAGCAGTTTTCCCGGGACAGGGGGCGATGAAGCTTTCTTT; cdr3_aa: CASSFPGTGGDEAFF
clone_size: .; d_call: .; j_call: TRBJ1-1; v_call: TRBV29-1; cdr3_nt: TGCAGCGTTGATGGCAGGGGAAGTGAAGCTTTCTTT; cdr3_aa: CSVDGRGSEAFF
clone_size: many; d_call: .; j_call: TRBJ2-6; v_call: TRBV5-1; cdr3_nt: TGCGCCAGCAGCTTGCCGAGCTCTGGGGCCAACGTCCTGACTTTC; cdr3_aa: CASSLPSSGANVLTF
clone_size: .; d_call: TRBD1; j_call: TRBJ2-3; v_call: TRBV10-3; cdr3_nt: TGTGCCACACAGGGGGCCGTAGAATCAGATGCGCAGTATTTT; cdr3_aa: CATQGAVESDAQYF
clone_size: .; d_call: .; j_call: TRBJ2-2; v_call: TRBV7-9; cdr3_nt: TGTGCCAGCAGCCAATTCGACTCGAACACCGGGGAGCTGTTTTTT; cdr3_aa: CASSQFDSNTGELFF
clone_size: .; d_call: TRBD1; j_call: TRBJ1-6; v_call: TRBV20-1; cdr3_nt: TGCAGTGCTGGCGACCCAACAGGGGGTAATTCACCCCTCCACTTT; cdr3_aa: CSAGDPTGGNSPLHF
clone_size: .; d_call: .; j_call: TRBJ2-5; v_call: TRBV20-1; cdr3_nt: TGCAGTGCTAGAGATCTATTGGAGACCCAGTACTTC; cdr3_aa: CSARDLLETQYF
clone_size: .; d_call: .; j_call: TRBJ2-1; v_call: TRBV4-1; cdr3_nt: TGCGCCAGCAGCCAACCCGGTCAGGTCGACAATGAGCAGTTCTTC; cdr3_aa: CASSQPGQVDNEQFF
clone_size: .; d_call: .; j_call: TRBJ2-1; v_call: TRBV6-2/TRBV6-3; cdr3_nt: TGTGCCAGCAGTTACTCTGGGCGGGCTACAATGAAGCAGTTCTTC; cdr3_aa: CASSYSGRATMKQFF
clone_size: .; d_call: TRBD2; j_call: TRBJ2-1; v_call: TRBV9; cdr3_nt: TGTGCCAGCAGCCGGGGAGGCCTAATTAGGACTAGCGGGACGAGCTCCTACAATGAGCAGTTCTTC; cdr3_aa: CASSRGGLIRTSGTSSYNEQFF
clone_size: few; d_call: .; j_call: TRBJ2-3; v_call: TRBV7-2; cdr3_nt: TGTGCCAGCAGCTGGGATCTGGGACCAGATACGCAGTATTTT; cdr3_aa: CASSWDLGPDTQYF
clone_size: .; d_call: TRBD2; j_call: TRBJ2-1; v_call: TRBV19; cdr3_nt: TGTGCCAGTAGTATGGCTAGCGGGGCCTACAATGAGCAGTTCTTC; cdr3_aa: CASSMASGAYNEQFF
clone_size: few; d_call: .; j_call: TRBJ1-2; v_call: TRBV12-3/TRBV12-4; cdr3_nt: TGTGCCAGCAGTCCGGGGATTCTAGGCTATGGCTACACCTTC; cdr3_aa: CASSPGILGYGYTF
clone_size: .; d_call: TRBD2; j_call: TRBJ2-5; v_call: TRBV9; cdr3_nt: TGTGCCAGCAGCCCATCGACTAGCGGGGGTTTTGCCGCCGCGGAGACCCAGTACTTC; cdr3_aa: CASSPSTSGGFAAAETQYF
clone_size: .; d_call: TRBD1; j_call: TRBJ2-5; v_call: TRBV12-3/TRBV12-4; cdr3_nt: TGTGCCAGCAGTTCAGCCGGGACAGGCTACGCTGAGCAGTACTTC; cdr3_aa: CASSSAGTGYAEQYF
clone_size: .; d_call: .; j_call: TRBJ1-4; v_call: TRBV5-1; cdr3_nt: TGCGCCAGCAGCTTGGTTGGAGGGGAGGGTGAAAAACTGTTTTTT; cdr3_aa: CASSLVGGEGEKLFF
clone_size: .; d_call: .; j_call: TRBJ2-5; v_call: TRBV27; cdr3_nt: TGTGCCAGCAGTTCCCGCGGGGACCAAGAGACCCAGTACTTC; cdr3_aa: CASSSRGDQETQYF
clone_size: .; d_call: .; j_call: TRBJ2-3; v_call: TRBV5-1; cdr3_nt: TGCGCCAGCAGCTTGGCCAGCTCAACTAGCACAGATACGCAGTATTTT; cdr3_aa: CASSLASSTSTDTQYF
clone_size: few; d_call: TRBD1; j_call: TRBJ2-1; v_call: TRBV7-2; cdr3_nt: TGTGCCAGCAAGGGGACAGGTTTAATTGAGCAGTTCTTC; cdr3_aa: CASKGTGLIEQFF
clone_size: .; d_call: .; j_call: TRBJ1-2; v_call: TRBV10-3; cdr3_nt: TGTGCCGTCAGTGCGGCTCCCTGGGGCTACACCTTC; cdr3_aa: CAVSAAPWGYTF
clone_size: .; d_call: .; j_call: TRBJ1-2; v_call: TRBV3-1; cdr3_nt: TGTGCCAGCAGCCAACCACAACAGGAAAACTATGGCTACACCTTC; cdr3_aa: CASSQPQQENYGYTF
clone_size: .; d_call: .; j_call: TRBJ2-1; v_call: TRBV24-1; cdr3_nt: TGTGCCACCAGTGAATTTTGGGCCCTAAGTCCCAACGAGCAGTTCTTC; cdr3_aa: CATSEFWALSPNEQFF
clone_size: .; d_call: .; j_call: TRBJ2-3; v_call: TRBV5-1; cdr3_nt: TGCGCCAGCAGCTTCATAACGGGGGTTTCAGATACGCAGTATTTT; cdr3_aa: CASSFITGVSDTQYF
clone_size: .; d_call: .; j_call: TRBJ1-4; v_call: TRBV15; cdr3_nt: TGTGCCACCAGCAGAGAGGGGGGGTGGAATGAAAAACTGTTTTTT; cdr3_aa: CATSREGGWNEKLFF
clone_size: .; d_call: .; j_call: TRBJ1-1; v_call: TRBV12-3/TRBV12-4; cdr3_nt: TGTGCCAGCAGTGTAGTCTGGCAGGGGGAAGCTTTCTTT; cdr3_aa: CASSVVWQGEAFF
clone_size: few; d_call: TRBD1; j_call: TRBJ1-2; v_call: TRBV20-1; cdr3_nt: TGCAGTGCTAGAACAGGGGGCGCGGGTGGCTACACCTTC; cdr3_aa: CSARTGGAGGYTF
clone_size: once; d_call: .; j_call: TRBJ2-1; v_call: TRBV12-5; cdr3_nt: TGTGCTAGTGGTTCCGGGTTTGAGCAGTTCTTC; cdr3_aa: CASGSGFEQFF
clone_size: few; d_call: .; j_call: TRBJ2-3; v_call: TRBV14; cdr3_nt: TGTGCCAGCAGCCGCGCCCTAGGATCCACAGATACGCAGTATTTT; cdr3_aa: CASSRALGSTDTQYF
clone_size: few; d_call: TRBD1; j_call: TRBJ2-7; v_call: TRBV4-1; cdr3_nt: TGCGCCAGCAGCCAAGAAGGCGGACAGGGCTACGAGCAGTACTTC; cdr3_aa: CASSQEGGQGYEQYF
clone_size: few; d_call: .; j_call: TRBJ2-7; v_call: TRBV6-5; cdr3_nt: TGTGCCAGCAGTTACTCGGAGGGACGCTCCTACGAGCAGTACTTC; cdr3_aa: CASSYSEGRSYEQYF
clone_size: .; d_call: .; j_call: TRBJ1-5; v_call: TRBV28; cdr3_nt: TGTGCCAGCAGCCCTAGACAGGCTGGCAATCAGCCCCAGCATTTT; cdr3_aa: CASSPRQAGNQPQHF
clone_size: .; d_call: .; j_call: TRBJ2-7; v_call: TRBV21-1; cdr3_nt: TGTGCCAGCAGCAAAATTGGCGGATCTGGCTACGAGCAGTACTTC; cdr3_aa: CASSKIGGSGYEQYF
clone_size: .; d_call: .; j_call: TRBJ1-6; v_call: TRBV15; cdr3_nt: TGTGCCACCAGCGGCCTAGGGGGGCGTAATTCACCCCTCCACTTT; cdr3_aa: CATSGLGGRNSPLHF
clone_size: few; d_call: .; j_call: TRBJ1-6; v_call: TRBV20-1; cdr3_nt: TGCAGTGCAAACAGGGACGGCTACAATAATTCACCCCTCCACTTT; cdr3_aa: CSANRDGYNNSPLHF
clone_size: .; d_call: TRBD1; j_call: TRBJ2-7; v_call: TRBV20-1; cdr3_nt: TGCAGTGCCATCGACGGACAGGGCGACGAGCAGTACTTC; cdr3_aa: CSAIDGQGDEQYF
clone_size: .; d_call: .; j_call: TRBJ1-5; v_call: TRBV6-2/TRBV6-3; cdr3_nt: TGTGCCAGCAGTTCCCACACTGGGGGTAATCAGCCCCAGCATTTT; cdr3_aa: CASSSHTGGNQPQHF